These 20 T cell receptor beta chains originate from one sample sequenced in a study of blood T cell repertoires in COVID-19. TCRdb's copy holds only in-frame clones and misses some; the assay was immunoSEQ multiplex PCR. The data contain 490,000 or so clones, roughly 90% of them singletons. Sequencing input: PBMCs or T cells enriched from blood (not recorded which). These receptors were obtained from a woman in her 40s who had recovered from COVID-19.

This clone occurred once. Here the CDR3 reads CASSQPIPGWSSLHF. DNA of the CDR3: TGCGCCAGCAGTCAACCCATCCCGGGGTGGTCATCCCTCCACTTT. The chain uses TRBV23-1 and TRBJ1-6; D gene unclear. TRBV23-1 is an ORF, and what it does is uncertain. The CDR3 is 15 residues long. V lost 2 bases, J lost 14 bases, and 19 bases lay in between.

The chain carries TRBV5-4 and TRBJ1-2; D unclear. Trimming cost V 0 bases and J 7 bases, with 7 bases left between them. This CDR3 comprises 12 residues. The germline V gene has CDR1 SGHNT and CDR2 YYREEE (reference sequence). The CDR3 bases are TGTGCCAGCAGCTTGGCTTACGGTGGCTACACCTTC. Translation gives CASSLAYGGYTF.

The chain couples TRBV30 to TRBJ1-1; D is undetermined. Trimming took off 2 bases at V and 4 bases at J, with 14 bases between the two ends. There are 14 residues in the CDR3. Germline V gene sequence: CDR1 GTSNPN, CDR2 SVGIG (reference sequence). The CDR3 is CAWSQISRVTEAFF. CDR3 in DNA: TGTGCCTGGAGTCAAATCTCTCGGGTCACTGAAGCTTTCTTT.

The chain joins TRBV4-3 to TRBJ2-1; no firm D call. This CDR3 spans 14 amino acids. V gave up 1 base and J gave up 8 bases, with 12 bases separating them. Germline lookup yields CDR1 LGHNA and CDR2 YSLEER. CDR3 nucleotide sequence: TGCGCCAGCAGCCAAGGGGCCAGATTTGATGAGCAGTTCTTC. This translates into CASSQGARFDEQFF.

In its sample, this clone was seen once. This chain joins TRBV19 and TRBJ1-1; D is uncertain. This CDR3 comprises 14 residues. Germline V gene lookup returns CDR1 LNHDA and CDR2 SQIVND (reference sequence). Deletions cut 5 bases from V and 10 bases from J, with 20 bases between. The CDR3 bases are TGTGCCAGTAGTCCGCCTCAGGCACCACCGCCAGCTTTCTTT. This codes for CASSPPQAPPPAFF.

The V and J genes are TRBV11-2 and TRBJ2-1; 8 positions match TRBD2. Trimming removed 10 bases from V and 4 bases from J; junction bases left unmatched: 9. Germline CDR1 and CDR2: SGHAT and FQNNGV. This CDR3 is 14 amino acids long. CDR3 DNA: TGTGCCACCGCCTCTAGCGGGCGGTACAATGAGCAGTTCTTC. Encoded protein: CATASSGRYNEQFF. The full variable domain, its missing parts supplied by reference TRBV11-2 and TRBJ2-1, is EAGVAQSPRYKIIEKRQSVAFWCNPISGHATLYWYQQILGQGPKLLIQFQNNGVVDDSQLPKDRFSAERLKGVDSTLKIQPAKLEDSAVYLCATASSGRYNEQFFGPGTRLTVL.

This clone came up once. The J gene is TRBJ2-5, the V gene TRBV9; 10 bases match TRBD2. Germline CDR1 SGDLS, CDR2 YYNGEE. This CDR3 spans 15 amino acids. Trimming at V came to 1 base and at J to 1 base, leaving 1 base not matched to a gene. CDR3 protein: CASSVTSGAQETQYF. The DNA for the CDR3 is TGTGCCAGCAGCGTAACTAGCGGGGCCCAAGAGACCCAGTACTTC.

The table lists this clone with a count of one. The J gene is TRBJ2-3, the V gene TRBV4-1; D is uncertain. Deletions cut 4 bases from V and 1 base from J, with 9 bases between. The CDR3 extends over 14 amino acids. Germline lookup yields CDR1 MGHRA and CDR2 YSYEKL. This CDR3 is CASSRYVGTDTQYF. The CDR3 nucleotides read TGCGCCAGCAGCCGCTACGTGGGCACAGATACGCAGTATTTT.

The genes are TRBV21-1 and TRBJ2-7; the D segment call TRBD1 is taken from the table without a DNA check. TRBV21-1 is deemed a pseudogene. This CDR3 has 14 amino acids. The CDR3 region has the DNA TGTGCCAGCAGCGGTAACAGGGAAACCTACGAGCAGTACTTC. As protein: CASSGNRETYEQYF.

In this sample, this clone turned up a few times. The chain carries TRBV9 and TRBJ2-3; TRBD2 aligns across 9 bases. Germline CDR1 SGDLS, CDR2 YYNGEE. The CDR3 contains 15 residues. Trimming at V came to 0 bases and at J to 6 bases, leaving 5 bases not matched to a gene. The CDR3 spells CASSVETSGGDTQYF. CDR3 DNA sequence: TGTGCCAGCAGCGTAGAGACTAGCGGTGGGGATACGCAGTATTTT.

This chain uses TRBV7-9 with TRBJ2-7; 7 bases map to TRBD2. After removal of 1 base from V and 2 bases from J, the junction contained 5 bases not matched to a gene. The CDR3 is made up of 15 amino acids. CDR1 and CDR2 from the germline V gene are SEHNR and FQNEAQ (reference sequence). In DNA form, the CDR3 reads TGTGCCAGCAGCTTAGTCCCCGGGAGGACCTACGAGCAGTACTTC. Protein sequence: CASSLVPGRTYEQYF.

The V call is TRBV24-1, the J call TRBJ1-2; no clear D gene. With 4 bases removed from V and 3 bases from J, the gap between germline ends came to 5 bases. CDR3 length: 12 amino acids. Germline values: CDR1 KGHDR, CDR2 SFDVKD. CDR3 sequence: CATSEADYGYTF. CDR3 nucleotides: TGTGCCACCAGTGAAGCGGACTATGGCTACACCTTC.

On this clone itself: This specimen includes other DNA sequences encoding the same CDR3. The V gene is TRBV7-9, the J gene TRBJ2-3, with TRBD2 matching over 11 bases. Trimming at V came to 6 bases and at J to 2 bases, leaving 7 bases not matched to a gene. Germline V gives CDR1 SEHNR, CDR2 FQNEAQ (reference sequence). The CDR3 totals 16 residues. The CDR3 DNA reads as TGTGCCAGCAGTCGAGGACTAGCGGGCACCACAGATACGCAGTATTTT. It translates to CASSRGLAGTTDTQYF.

The CDR3 protein is CSATLGEAFF. In DNA, the CDR3 is TGCAGTGCAACCCTAGGAGAAGCTTTCTTT. The V and J genes are TRBV20-1 and TRBJ1-1; D call uncertain. Germline values: CDR1 DFQATT, CDR2 SNEGSKA (reference sequence). With 6 bases removed from V and 8 bases from J, the gap between germline ends came to 10 bases. CDR3 size: 10 residues.

This clone came up a few times. This sequence joins TRBV7-2 and TRBJ1-3; D is ambiguous. This CDR3 comprises 17 residues. V was clipped by 2 bases and J by 2 bases, with 16 bases between them. CDR1 is SGHTA, CDR2 FQGNSA, per germline. CDR3 coding DNA: TGTGCCAGCAGCTTATCATACGGTCCCGGGGCTGGAAACACCATATATTTT. Protein sequence: CASSLSYGPGAGNTIYF.

The V call is TRBV4-3, the J call TRBJ2-1; 14 positions agree with TRBD2. V dropped 4 bases and J dropped 7; count of bases not matched to a gene: 6. CDR3 length equals 16 residues. Germline CDR1 is LGHNA and CDR2 is YSLEER. The CDR3 loop is CASSRGTSGRRNEQFF. DNA of the CDR3: TGCGCCAGCAGCCGGGGGACTAGCGGGAGAAGGAATGAGCAGTTCTTC.

The CDR3, as DNA: TGTGCCAGCAGCTTGGCGGGCAGCAGCTCCTACAATGAGCAGTTCTTC. This translates into CASSLAGSSSYNEQFF. The chain combines TRBV7-2 with TRBJ2-1; tentatively, D is TRBD2 (5 bases). Germline V CDR1 and CDR2: SGHTA, FQGNSA. The CDR3 length is 16 residues. The ends were cut back, 3 bases at V and 0 bases at J, with 12 bases in the middle.

The chain uses TRBV6-2 or TRBV6-3 and TRBJ1-4, with D uncertain. This CDR3 comprises 14 residues. CDR1 and CDR2 from the germline V gene are MNHEY and SVGEGT. V lost 0 bases and J lost 8, with 10 bases in between. The DNA of the CDR3 is TGTGCCAGCAGTTACTCGAAGTACGGGGAAAAACTGTTTTTT. Translation gives CASSYSKYGEKLFF.

This CDR3 is CASSQVADTEAFF. The CDR3 nucleotides read TGCGCCAGCAGCCAAGTGGCGGACACTGAAGCTTTCTTT. This chain joins TRBV4-3 and TRBJ1-1; D call uncertain. Trimming pared 1 base from V and 3 bases from J, leaving 6 bases between. Germline lookup yields CDR1 LGHNA and CDR2 YSLEER. The CDR3 runs to 13 residues.

Note on this clone: Different DNA sequences within this sample yield the same CDR3. CDR3 in amino acids: CASSFTGRTDTQYF. CDR3 coding DNA: TGTGCCAGCAGCTTTACAGGGCGGACAGATACGCAGTATTTT. The V and J genes are TRBV7-2 and TRBJ2-3, with D tentatively TRBD1 (6 bases). Germline V CDR1 and CDR2: SGHTA, FQGNSA. The CDR3 contains 14 residues. Trimming took 3 bases from V and 3 from J, leaving 10 bases between them.